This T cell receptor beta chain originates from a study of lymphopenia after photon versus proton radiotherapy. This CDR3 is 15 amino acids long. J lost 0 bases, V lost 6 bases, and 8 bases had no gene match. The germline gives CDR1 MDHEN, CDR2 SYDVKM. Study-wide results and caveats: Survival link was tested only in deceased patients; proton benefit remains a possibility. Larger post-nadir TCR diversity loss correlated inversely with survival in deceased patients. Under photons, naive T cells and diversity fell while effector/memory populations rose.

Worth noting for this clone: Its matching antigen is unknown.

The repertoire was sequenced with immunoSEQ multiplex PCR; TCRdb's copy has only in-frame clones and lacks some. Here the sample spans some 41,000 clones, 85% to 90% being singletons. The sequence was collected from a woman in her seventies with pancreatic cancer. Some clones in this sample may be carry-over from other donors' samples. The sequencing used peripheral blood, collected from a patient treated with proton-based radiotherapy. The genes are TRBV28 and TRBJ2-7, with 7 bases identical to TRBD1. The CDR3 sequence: CASRIGRGSSYEQYF. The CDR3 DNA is TGTGCCAGCAGGATCGGCAGGGGGAGCTCCTACGAGCAGTACTTC.